This TCR beta chain was found in a study of Ad26.COV2.S vaccination and SARS-CoV-2 variants. The treatment is: some 20 received Ad26.COV2.S at low or high dose, single or two shots; roughly 5 received placebo; per-sample allocation not given. Day 63 following the first vaccine or placebo injection was when the samples were taken. Assay: immunoSEQ multiplex PCR; the TCRdb copy retains only in-frame clones and omits some. This table has about 680,000 clones, around 89% appearing once. The V gene end was trimmed by 3 bases and the J gene end by 5 bases; junction bases not matched to a gene: 7. Germline lookup yields CDR1 LGHDT and CDR2 YNNKEL (reference sequence). The CDR3 totals 15 residues.

The sequence was collected from a person aged 18-60 years who received the Ad26.COV2.S COVID-19 vaccine or a placebo. Material: peripheral blood, obtained in a trial of Ad26.COV2.S vaccine versus placebo. This chain connects TRBV3-1 (or the pseudogene TRBV3-2) to TRBJ2-5, with 9 bases identical to TRBD2. CDR3 nucleotides: TGTGCCAGCAGCCAGCCGCGGGAGGGACGGGAGACCCAGTACTTC. It encodes CASSQPREGRETQYF.